Each of the 20 T cell receptor beta chains below was sequenced from the same sample in a study of cytotoxic CD8 clonotypes in ibrutinib-treated CLL (dated by TCRdb to the early 2020s). According to the study, the label for this sample's time point signals: more than 10 months on ibrutinib. Libraries came from the immunoSEQ multiplex PCR assay. TCRdb limited this immuneACCESS table to in-frame rearrangements with V and J called. A share of clones is missing; checked studies link under half to unresolved V genes, and the rest is unexplained. Counted in this sample were 200,000 or so clones; about four fifths of them appeared once. 10% to 12% of the sample is taken by the ten largest. This material consisted of PBMCs, taken after 12 months of ibrutinib treatment. All receptors come from a human donor with chronic lymphocytic leukemia.

The J gene is TRBJ1-1, the V gene TRBV4-2; D remains ambiguous. V lost 0 bases to trimming and J lost 5 bases, with 7 bases between them. Germline CDR1 reads LGHNA; CDR2 reads YNFKEQ. The CDR3 is 13 amino acids. This CDR3 is CASSQDRRTEAFF. Written as DNA, the CDR3 is TGTGCCAGCAGCCAAGATCGTCGGACTGAAGCTTTCTTT.

J is TRBJ2-7 and V is TRBV6-1, with 11 bases lining up with TRBD1. V was clipped by 2 bases and J by 3 bases; unmatched bases: 12. The CDR3 has 18 residues. CDR1 is MNHNS, CDR2 SASEGT, per germline. The CDR3 loop reads CASSEYIGTGGSRYEQYF. The CDR3 nucleotides are TGTGCCAGCAGTGAATACATAGGGACAGGGGGAAGTCGCTACGAGCAGTACTTC.

This clone was counted a few times. The chain carries TRBV7-2 and TRBJ2-7; 7 bases are shared with TRBD2. Germline V CDR1 and CDR2: SGHTA, FQGNSA. V trimming: 3 bases; J trimming: 4 bases; junction bases outside the gene matches: 3. The CDR3 covers 13 residues. The CDR3 coding sequence is TGTGCCAGCAGCTTGCGGGAGAGGTACGAGCAGTACTTC. Protein sequence: CASSLRERYEQYF.

The chain carries TRBV27 and TRBJ1-2; D is ambiguous. Germline V gives CDR1 MNHEY, CDR2 SMNVEV (reference sequence). The CDR3 consists of 13 residues. V was clipped by 2 bases and J by 2 bases, with 6 bases between them. CDR3 sequence: CASSLLGNYGYTF. CDR3 DNA sequence: TGTGCCAGCAGTTTACTTGGGAACTATGGCTACACCTTC.

This chain connects TRBV7-6 to TRBJ1-1; tentatively, D is TRBD1 (6 bases). This CDR3 has 14 amino acids. CDR1 is SGHVS and CDR2 is FNYEAQ in the germline V gene. V lost 1 base and J lost 2, with 8 bases in between. The CDR3 is CASSLVQGNTEAFF. In DNA, the CDR3 is TGTGCCAGCAGCTTAGTACAGGGTAACACTGAAGCTTTCTTT.

V gene TRBV5-1 combines with J gene TRBJ2-7, with no clear D. This CDR3 has 14 amino acids. Trimming took 5 bases from V and 0 from J, leaving 12 bases between them. Looked up from germline, CDR1 is SGHRS and CDR2 is YFSETQ. CDR3 amino acids: CASRYSSPSYEQYF. For the CDR3, the DNA is TGCGCCAGCAGGTATTCCAGCCCCTCCTACGAGCAGTACTTC.

The CDR3 region has the DNA TGTGCCATCAGCCGAGGCCTCCCGGGGCAAGAGACCCAGTACTTC. It yields the protein CAISRGLPGQETQYF. This sequence joins TRBV10-3 and TRBJ2-5; weak D call: TRBD2 (5 bases). CDR1 is ENHRY, CDR2 SYGVKD, per germline. This CDR3 is 15 amino acids long. Trimming took 6 bases from V and 2 from J, leaving 16 bases between them.

The rearrangement joins TRBV18 to TRBJ2-1; D remains unclear. The CDR3 is made up of 11 amino acids. V was clipped by 4 bases and J by 3 bases, with 1 base between them. CDR1 and CDR2 (germline): KGHSH, LQKENI. The CDR3 DNA reads TGTGCCAGCTCACTCTACAATGAGCAGTTCTTC. Translation gives CASSLYNEQFF.

The V gene is TRBV5-6, the J gene TRBJ1-5, with D possibly being TRBD1 (5 bases). Germline CDR1 SGHDT, CDR2 YYEEEE. This CDR3 is 15 amino acids long. V lost 2 bases and J 0 bases, leaving 9 bases between the germline ends. CDR3 loop: CASSLLQASNQPQHF. For the CDR3, the DNA is TGTGCCAGCAGCTTATTACAGGCTAGCAATCAGCCCCAGCATTTT.

The chain recombines TRBV13 with TRBJ2-3; 12 bases align to TRBD2. This CDR3 is 17 amino acids long. J was trimmed by 3 bases and V by 4 bases; bases with no gene match: 8. Germline assignment: CDR1 PRHDT and CDR2 FYEKMQ (reference sequence). CDR3 region: CASSSRLAGVLTDTQYF. In DNA form, the CDR3 reads TGTGCCAGCAGCTCCAGACTAGCGGGAGTCTTGACAGATACGCAGTATTTT.

The CDR3 DNA reads TGTGCCAGCAGCGGCCGGGACAGGAGTCGACACGAGCAGTACTTC. Its protein product is CASSGRDRSRHEQYF. The chain is built from TRBV7-9 and TRBJ2-7; 8 bases map to TRBD1. In germline, CDR1 is SEHNR, CDR2 FQNEAQ (reference sequence). The CDR3 loop spans 15 amino acids. The ends lost 5 bases at V and 5 bases at J; junction bases unmatched: 11.

This clone has a handful of counts. V and J are TRBV10-3 and TRBJ1-2, with D unresolved. Trimming cost V 5 bases and J 1 base, with 5 bases left between them. CDR3 length: 12 residues. Germline values: CDR1 ENHRY, CDR2 SYGVKD. The CDR3 DNA reads as TGTGCCATCAGTAAGGGTAACTATGGCTACACCTTC. Translating gives CAISKGNYGYTF.

CDR3 loop: CASSNKQNSPLHF. The CDR3 coding sequence is TGTGCCAGCAGCAACAAACAAAATTCACCCCTCCACTTT. The chain employs TRBV7-3 and TRBJ1-6; D not certain. There are 13 residues in the CDR3. Trimming removed 5 bases at V and 7 bases at J, with 9 bases between. In germline, CDR1 is SGHTA, CDR2 FQGTGA. The entire variable domain, with the rest obtained from reference TRBV7-3 and TRBJ1-6, is as follows: GAGVSQTPSNKVTEKGKYVELRCDPISGHTALYWYRQSLGQGPEFLIYFQGTGAADDSGLPNDRFFAVRPEGSVSTLKIQRTERGDSAVYLCASSNKQNSPLHFGNGTRLTVT.

This sequence joins TRBV11-1 and TRBJ2-5; 7 nucleotides align to TRBD2. CDR1 SGHAT and CDR2 FQDESV come from the germline V gene (reference sequence). CDR3 length: 14 residues. The trim removed 3 bases at V and 1 base at J, leaving 2 bases unmatched. For the CDR3, the DNA is TGTGCCAGCAGCTTGGGCGGGGGCCAAGAGACCCAGTACTTC. Translated, it gives CASSLGGGQETQYF.

V usage is TRBV27 and J usage is TRBJ1-2; TRBD1 matches at 7 bases. In germline, CDR1 is MNHEY, CDR2 SMNVEV (reference sequence). Trimming removed 5 bases from V and 6 bases from J; junction bases left unmatched: 6. The CDR3 runs 13 residues. For the CDR3, the DNA is TGTGCCAGCAGTCCCCGACAGGGAGATGGCTACACCTTC. This codes for CASSPRQGDGYTF.

V gene TRBV5-4 combines with J gene TRBJ2-2; D gene uncertain. The CDR3 is 13 amino acids. The germline gives CDR1 SGHNT, CDR2 YYREEE (reference sequence). V shed 6 bases and J shed 0 bases, with 6 bases lying between them. The CDR3 spells CASTMTNTGELFF. CDR3 nucleotides: TGTGCCAGCACCATGACGAACACCGGGGAGCTGTTTTTT.

The CDR3 loop is CASSLKGTSDYEQYF. DNA for the CDR3: TGCGCCAGCAGCTTGAAGGGGACTAGTGACTACGAGCAGTACTTC. The rearrangement uses TRBV5-1 and TRBJ2-7, with 8 bases aligning to TRBD2. Trimming took 1 base from V and 3 from J; bases not matched to a gene: 6. Germline assignment: CDR1 SGHRS and CDR2 YFSETQ. The CDR3 sequence is 15 residues long.

The rearrangement links TRBV19 to TRBJ2-3, with D possibly TRBD2 on 7 matching bases. The ends were cut back, 6 bases at V and 2 bases at J, with 18 bases in the middle. The CDR3 is 16 residues long. From germline, CDR1 is LNHDA and CDR2 SQIVND (reference sequence). This CDR3 reads CASSQWGGTHTDTQYF. CDR3 sequence (DNA): TGTGCCAGTAGCCAATGGGGGGGCACACACACAGATACGCAGTATTTT.

The V call is TRBV6-1, the J call TRBJ2-2; no clear D gene. The V end lost 7 bases, the J end lost 3 bases, and 12 bases lay between the germline ends. There are 14 residues in the CDR3. The V gene's germline CDR1 is MNHNS and CDR2 SASEGT. The DNA of the CDR3 is TGTGCCAGCACCCAAACATCAGACACCGGGGAGCTGTTTTTT. Protein: CASTQTSDTGELFF.

This clone was counted between two and nine times. This rearrangement joins TRBV27 to TRBJ2-1; tentatively, D is TRBD1 or TRBD2 (5 bases each). This CDR3 is 15 amino acids long. Trimming pared 2 bases from V and 1 base from J, leaving 9 bases between. Germline assignment: CDR1 MNHEY and CDR2 SMNVEV (reference sequence). The CDR3 sequence is CASSLGTASYNEQFF. In DNA form, the CDR3 reads TGTGCCAGCAGTTTAGGGACCGCTTCCTACAATGAGCAGTTCTTC.